Each of the 21 T cell receptor beta chains below was sequenced from the same sample in a study of cytomegalovirus exposure and HLA in healthy donors. The PCR used 60 Vbeta and 13 Jbeta primers. Assay: immunoSEQ multiplex PCR; the TCRdb copy retains only in-frame clones and omits some. There are around 170,000 clones in the sample; over 80% occur only once, and approximately 1.3% lies in the top ten. The sequenced sample was PBMCs. The receptor source for this set is a girl aged 5 to 17 in good health and CMV-seropositive.

V usage is TRBV2 and J usage is TRBJ2-7, with D possibly matching TRBD1 (5 bases). Germline V gene data show CDR1 as SNHLY and CDR2 as FYNNEI. V lost 2 bases, J lost 3 bases, and 11 bases lay in between. The CDR3 is made up of 14 amino acids. CDR3 amino acids: CASSELITGYEQYF. The CDR3 DNA follows: TGTGCCAGCAGTGAACTTATTACAGGCTACGAGCAGTACTTC.

This clone was seen a single time. V gene TRBV5-1 combines with J gene TRBJ2-2, with D tentatively TRBD2 (5 bases). The germline V gene encodes CDR1 SGHRS and CDR2 YFSETQ. CDR3 length: 14 amino acids. V lost 1 base to trimming and J lost 4 bases, with 8 bases between them. The CDR3 sequence: CASSLRGFTGELFF. For the CDR3, the DNA is TGCGCCAGCAGCTTGAGAGGGTTCACCGGGGAGCTGTTTTTT.

The V call is TRBV29-1, the J call TRBJ1-4; 7 positions match TRBD1. Trimming cost V 6 bases and J 5 bases; bases outside gene matches: 3. CDR1 SQVTM and CDR2 ANQGSEA come from the germline V gene. The CDR3 totals 12 residues. This CDR3 reads CSVETGNEKLFF. The CDR3 DNA reads TGCAGCGTGGAGACAGGGAATGAAAAACTGTTTTTT. Based on the CDR3 plus reference TRBV29-1 and TRBJ1-4, the full variable domain is SAVISQKPSRDICQRGTSLTIQCQVDSQVTMMFWYRQQPGQSLTLIATANQGSEATYESGFVIDKFPISRPNLTFSTLTVSNMSPEDSSIYLCSVETGNEKLFFGSGTQLSVL.

The chain employs TRBV7-9 and TRBJ2-2, with a weak D call TRBD2 (5 bases). The germline V and J ends were trimmed by 1 base and 6 bases, with 9 bases remaining between them. Germline CDR1 SEHNR, CDR2 FQNEAQ (reference sequence). CDR3 length: 14 amino acids. As DNA, the CDR3 is TGTGCCAGCAGCTTAGAACTAGATCCCGGGGAGCTGTTTTTT. It translates to CASSLELDPGELFF. Drawing the rest from reference TRBV7-9 and TRBJ2-2, the complete variable domain is DTGVSQNPRHKITKRGQNVTFRCDPISEHNRLYWYRQTLGQGPEFLTYFQNEAQLEKSRLLSDRFSAERPKGSFSTLEIQRTEQGDSAMYLCASSLELDPGELFFGEGSRLTVL.

In this sample, this clone turned up once. The chain employs TRBV6-5 and TRBJ2-5; a possible D gene is TRBD2 (6 bases). Germline CDR1 MNHEY, CDR2 SVGAGI. This CDR3 comprises 13 residues. V was pared by 0 bases and J by 11 bases, with 13 bases between. CDR3 sequence reads: CASSYSRSGLQYF. In nucleotides, the CDR3 is TGTGCCAGCAGTTACTCCCGCAGCGGACTACAGTACTTC.

The chain employs TRBV6-5 and TRBJ1-1, with TRBD1 identical over 8 bases. Losses at the gene ends were 6 bases for V and 4 bases for J; bases not matched to a gene: 7. Germline lookup yields CDR1 MNHEY and CDR2 SVGAGI. This CDR3 spans 14 amino acids. The CDR3 is CASSADRVGTEAFF. CDR3 DNA sequence: TGTGCCAGCAGCGCGGACAGGGTCGGCACTGAAGCTTTCTTT.

The gene calls are TRBV2 and TRBJ2-7, with D perhaps TRBD1 (5 bases). The germline V and J ends were trimmed by 3 bases and 9 bases, with 6 bases remaining between them. Germline CDR1 reads SNHLY; CDR2 reads FYNNEI. The length of the CDR3 is 10 residues. In nucleotides, the CDR3 is TGTGCCAGCAGTGAGGGGCCGCAGTACTTC. Translated: CASSEGPQYF.

The sample holds one count of this clone. The J gene is TRBJ2-3, the V gene TRBV2; D gene unclear. Germline lookup yields CDR1 SNHLY and CDR2 FYNNEI. CDR3 length: 16 amino acids. V lost 0 bases to trimming and J lost 0 bases, with 10 bases between them. The CDR3 region has the DNA TGTGCCAGCAGTGAAGCTACCACAATAAGCACAGATACGCAGTATTTT. It is translated as CASSEATTISTDTQYF.

This rearrangement joins TRBV5-1 to TRBJ2-3, with 9 bases fitting TRBD1. The junction had 2 bases not matched to a gene; V was cut back by 2 bases and J by 4 bases. Germline loops: CDR1 SGHRS, CDR2 YFSETQ. The CDR3 has 14 residues. This chain's CDR3 is CASSLGQGSDTQYF. CDR3 DNA: TGCGCCAGCAGCTTAGGACAGGGGTCAGATACGCAGTATTTT.

This chain connects TRBV28 to TRBJ2-1, with 7 positions matching TRBD2. The CDR3 has 15 amino acids. Germline V CDR1 and CDR2: MDHEN, SYDVKM. The ends lost 8 bases at V and 6 bases at J; junction bases unmatched: 13. The CDR3 DNA reads TGTGCCAGCGCCCCTTCGAGGGGAGGGCCCAATGAGCAGTTCTTC. Its protein is CASAPSRGGPNEQFF. The full variable domain, completed using reference TRBV28 and TRBJ2-1, is DVKVTQSSRYLVKRTGEKVFLECVQDMDHENMFWYRQDPGLGLRLIYFSYDVKMKEKGDIPEGYSVSREKKERFSLILESASTNQTSMYLCASAPSRGGPNEQFFGPGTRLTVL.

This clone was picked up a small number of times. The CDR3 reads CASSQDSGYEQYF. The CDR3 bases are TGCGCCAGCAGCCAAGATTCAGGCTACGAGCAGTACTTC. The chain carries TRBV4-1 and TRBJ2-7; D is undetermined. CDR1 MGHRA and CDR2 YSYEKL come from the germline V gene. Trimming took 0 bases from V and 3 from J, leaving 6 bases between them. This CDR3 region has 13 residues.

Only a few counts were recorded for this clone. The rearrangement joins TRBV5-1 to TRBJ2-5, with 9 bases that match TRBD1. V was clipped by 3 bases and J by 4 bases; unmatched bases: 10. The germline gives CDR1 SGHRS, CDR2 YFSETQ. This CDR3 comprises 16 residues. CDR3 sequence: CASSSGQGWVGETQYF. In DNA form, the CDR3 reads TGCGCCAGCAGCTCGGGACAGGGCTGGGTCGGAGAGACCCAGTACTTC.

The J gene is TRBJ2-3, the V gene TRBV9; D perhaps matches TRBD1 (6 bases). In germline, CDR1 is SGDLS, CDR2 YYNGEE. With 2 bases removed from V and 6 bases from J, the gap between germline ends came to 10 bases. The CDR3 extends over 13 amino acids. The CDR3 region has the DNA TGTGCCAGCAGCGTGGCTACAGGGGATACGCAGTATTTT. Its translation is CASSVATGDTQYF.

The chain recombines TRBV5-1 with TRBJ1-4; 8 bases fit TRBD1. Germline CDR1 reads SGHRS; CDR2 reads YFSETQ. The CDR3 covers 14 residues. Unmatched junction bases numbered 6, after V lost 4 bases and J lost 7 bases. The CDR3 DNA follows: TGCGCCAGCAGCCCGGACAGGGAGGGTGAAAAACTGTTTTTT. It is translated as CASSPDREGEKLFF.

This chain links TRBV5-1 with TRBJ2-7; D might be TRBD1 (5 bases). This CDR3 has 15 residues. Deletions cut 4 bases from V and 3 bases from J, with 17 bases between. Germline V gene data show CDR1 as SGHRS and CDR2 as YFSETQ. CDR3 residues: CASSEDPGPLYEQYF. The DNA for the CDR3 is TGCGCCAGCAGCGAGGACCCAGGGCCCCTCTACGAGCAGTACTTC.

This clone was recorded once. This specimen includes other DNA sequences encoding the same CDR3. The chain joins TRBV11-3 to TRBJ2-1; D gene unclear. Germline CDR1 and CDR2: SGHNT and YENEEA. The CDR3 totals 15 residues. Trimming stripped 1 base from V and 0 bases from J, with 7 bases between. The CDR3 protein is CASSLGGSSYNEQFF. Written as DNA, the CDR3 is TGTGCCAGCAGCTTAGGCGGCAGCTCCTACAATGAGCAGTTCTTC.

There are many counts of this clone. The V call is TRBV6-1, the J call TRBJ2-7, with D unclear. The CDR3 is 11 amino acids. V lost 7 bases and J lost 5, with 9 bases in between. CDR1 is MNHNS, CDR2 SASEGT, per germline. DNA for the CDR3: TGTGCCAGCACCCGCCAGAACGAGCAGTACTTC. It yields the protein CASTRQNEQYF.

The chain uses TRBV7-3 and TRBJ2-3; 9 nucleotides match TRBD2. With 1 base clipped from V and 3 bases from J, the junction kept 8 bases outside the gene matches. The CDR3 runs 17 residues. CDR1 is SGHTA, CDR2 FQGTGA, per germline. As DNA, the CDR3 is TGTGCCAGCAGCTTAAGATCGGCTAGCGGGAAGACAGATACGCAGTATTTT. Translated: CASSLRSASGKTDTQYF.

To note about this clone: The junction shows a germline mismatch at one end, possibly a read error. The chain employs TRBV7-9 and TRBJ2-4; D call uncertain. Germline V gives CDR1 SEHNR, CDR2 FQNEAQ (reference sequence). This CDR3 has 8 residues. The CDR3 DNA reads as TGTGCCAGCATTATTCCGTACTTC. Translating it yields CASIIPYF.

The chain combines TRBV18 with TRBJ1-1, with D possibly TRBD1 on 6 matching bases. The CDR3 sequence is 14 residues long. Germline loops: CDR1 KGHSH, CDR2 LQKENI. Trimming shortened V by 3 bases and J by 3 bases, and 11 bases separated the two germline ends. The CDR3 sequence: CASSPLTGYTEAFF. The CDR3 region has the DNA TGTGCCAGCTCACCTCTTACAGGGTACACTGAAGCTTTCTTT.

This chain connects TRBV30 to TRBJ2-1; no clear D gene. This CDR3 has 11 residues. Per germline, CDR1 GTSNPN and CDR2 SVGIG (reference sequence). The ends were cut back, 1 base at V and 6 bases at J, with 4 bases in the middle. CDR3 residues: CAWSAINEQFF. CDR3 bases: TGTGCCTGGAGTGCCATCAATGAGCAGTTCTTC.